The next 23 T cell receptor beta chains were all read from a single sample in a study of shared clonotypes between healthy human individuals. TCRdb's table, derived via immunoSEQ multiplex PCR, lists solely in-frame clones and lacks some. The repertoire holds hundreds of thousands of clones, with 90% to 96% as singletons. Sequencing was done on a sample of naive CD4+ T cells sorted from blood. The subset: CD45RA+ positively selected. All receptors come from a woman in her 30s in good health.

This chain links TRBV23-1 with TRBJ2-1, with 15 positions matching TRBD2. TRBV23-1 is recorded as an ORF, its role being uncertain. After removal of 4 bases from V and 1 base from J, the junction contained 8 bases not matched to a gene. This CDR3 is 19 amino acids long. CDR3 nucleotides: TGCGCCAGCAGTCCCTCCGGGACTAGCGGGAGGCAGTCCTACAATGAGCAGTTCTTC. This codes for CASSPSGTSGRQSYNEQFF.

The chain uses TRBV18 and TRBJ2-3; D perhaps matches TRBD1 (6 bases). The germline gives CDR1 KGHSH, CDR2 LQKENI. V was pared by 4 bases and J by 6 bases, with 17 bases between. CDR3 length: 15 amino acids. The CDR3: CASSLGPGAEDTQYF. CDR3 bases: TGTGCCAGCTCACTTGGGCCAGGGGCAGAGGATACGCAGTATTTT.

This clone was observed once. The chain recombines TRBV6-6 with TRBJ2-7; 9 positions match TRBD1. Germline V lookup: CDR1 MNHNY, CDR2 SVGAGI (reference sequence). CDR3 length: 14 residues. Trimming removed 5 bases from V and 2 bases from J; junction bases left unmatched: 4. This CDR3 is CASSKGQGTYEQYF. The CDR3 nucleotides are TGTGCCAGCAGTAAGGGACAGGGAACCTACGAGCAGTACTTC.

The CDR3 region has the DNA TGTGCCAGCAGCGTAGCGGTCGGCAGGGTCTACGAGCAGTACTTC. This gives the protein CASSVAVGRVYEQYF. The chain combines TRBV9 with TRBJ2-7; D is perhaps TRBD1 (5 bases). In germline, CDR1 is SGDLS, CDR2 YYNGEE. This CDR3 is 15 amino acids long. V was clipped by 0 bases and J by 3 bases, with 13 bases between them.

The chain combines TRBV9 with TRBJ2-2; no reliable D call. Germline CDR1 reads SGDLS; CDR2 reads YYNGEE. The CDR3 extends over 16 amino acids. V was clipped by 0 bases and J by 1 base, with 10 bases between them. CDR3: CASSVGMGQNTGELFF. The CDR3 bases are TGTGCCAGCAGCGTAGGCATGGGCCAGAACACCGGGGAGCTGTTTTTT.

The table lists this clone with a count of one. The V and J genes are TRBV28 and TRBJ1-1, with a possible D match to TRBD1 (6 bases). V lost 5 bases and J 5 bases, leaving 27 bases between the germline ends. Looked up from germline, CDR1 is MDHEN and CDR2 is SYDVKM. The CDR3 sequence is 18 residues long. The CDR3 protein is CASSLYTLRTDKRTEAFF. In nucleotides, the CDR3 is TGTGCCAGCAGTCTTTACACCCTGAGGACAGATAAAAGAACTGAAGCTTTCTTT. Using reference TRBV28 and TRBJ1-1 for the parts outside the CDR3, the full variable domain is DVKVTQSSRYLVKRTGEKVFLECVQDMDHENMFWYRQDPGLGLRLIYFSYDVKMKEKGDIPEGYSVSREKKERFSLILESASTNQTSMYLCASSLYTLRTDKRTEAFFGQGTRLTVV.

A note on this clone: The same CDR3 is also encoded by other DNA sequences in this sample. The chain combines TRBV18 with TRBJ2-5; 9 positions agree with TRBD1. After removal of 2 bases from V and 3 bases from J, the junction contained 1 base not matched to a gene. Per germline, CDR1 KGHSH and CDR2 LQKENI. There are 14 residues in the CDR3. The CDR3 DNA follows: TGTGCCAGCTCACCAAGACAGGGGGAAGAGACCCAGTACTTC. Translating gives CASSPRQGEETQYF.

CDR3 sequence: CASSPGLGTYNEQFF. The CDR3 nucleotides read TGTGCCAGCAGCCCGGGACTGGGGACCTACAATGAGCAGTTCTTC. This chain joins TRBV11-2 and TRBJ2-1; possible D gene TRBD2, 6 bases. CDR1 and CDR2 (germline): SGHAT, FQNNGV. The CDR3 is made up of 15 amino acids. Between the trimmed V and J ends, which lost 5 bases and 2 bases, there was a span of 13 bases.

The chain carries TRBV27 and TRBJ2-5, with TRBD2 matching 8 bases. Unmatched junction bases numbered 12, after V lost 5 bases and J lost 4 bases. The CDR3 covers 16 residues. Per the germline V gene, CDR1 is MNHEY and CDR2 is SMNVEV (reference sequence). CDR3 residues: CASSTSVAGGSETQYF. For the CDR3, the DNA is TGTGCCAGCAGTACCTCGGTTGCGGGAGGTTCAGAGACCCAGTACTTC.

The genes are TRBV19 and TRBJ2-7; TRBD1 is a possible D gene (5 bases). Germline CDR1 reads LNHDA; CDR2 reads SQIVND (reference sequence). CDR3 size: 15 residues. V gave up 6 bases and J gave up 0 bases, with 15 bases separating them. In DNA, the CDR3 is TGTGCCAGTAGCTTCAGACCGACAGACTCCTACGAGCAGTACTTC. This gives the protein CASSFRPTDSYEQYF.

The rearrangement uses TRBV13 and TRBJ2-7; 11 positions match TRBD1. The V gene's germline CDR1 is PRHDT and CDR2 FYEKMQ (reference sequence). This CDR3 comprises 14 residues. Trimming at V came to 6 bases and at J to 9 bases, leaving 10 bases not matched to a gene. CDR3 in amino acids: CASRRTGGITRQYF. The CDR3, as DNA: TGTGCCAGCAGAAGGACAGGGGGCATTACGAGGCAGTACTTC.

This chain uses TRBV25-1 with TRBJ2-3; no reliable D call. This CDR3 is 14 amino acids long. Germline CDR1 reads MGHDK; CDR2 reads SYGVNS. Between the trimmed V and J ends, which lost 3 bases and 0 bases, there was a span of 7 bases. CDR3 loop: CASSEGSSTDTQYF. The CDR3 coding sequence is TGTGCCAGCAGTGAGGGCTCGAGCACAGATACGCAGTATTTT. Drawing the rest from reference TRBV25-1 and TRBJ2-3, the complete variable domain is EADIYQTPRYLVIGTGKKITLECSQTMGHDKMYWYQQDPGMELHLIHYSYGVNSTEKGDLSSESTVSRIRTEHFPLTLESARPSHTSQYLCASSEGSSTDTQYFGPGTRLTVL.

The J gene is TRBJ1-2, the V gene TRBV7-8; possible D gene TRBD1, 6 bases. The CDR3 length is 14 residues. V lost 5 bases and J lost 6, with 16 bases in between. The germline V gene has CDR1 SGHVS and CDR2 FQNEAQ. CDR3 nucleotides: TGTGCCAGCAGCCCCCAGGGGAGGGGCGATGGCTACACCTTC. Its protein product is CASSPQGRGDGYTF. Full variable domain (missing parts from reference TRBV7-8 and TRBJ1-2): GAGVSQSPRYKVAKRGQDVALRCDPISGHVSLFWYQQALGQGPEFLTYFQNEAQLDKSGLPSDRFFAERPEGSVSTLKIQRTQQEDSAVYLCASSPQGRGDGYTFGSGTRLTVV.

This clone was detected once. This chain links TRBV6-5 with TRBJ2-1; D ambiguous. V dropped 4 bases and J dropped 8 bases, with 18 bases sitting between them. CDR3 length: 15 residues. CDR1 is MNHEY, CDR2 SVGAGI, per germline. CDR3 sequence (DNA): TGTGCCAGCAGTTCCACCGTGGGCTTATTGGATGAGCAGTTCTTC. This codes for CASSSTVGLLDEQFF.

The chain joins TRBV9 to TRBJ1-3; D is unclear. Germline CDR1 and CDR2: SGDLS and YYNGEE. V gave up 4 bases and J gave up 4 bases, with 6 bases separating them. The CDR3 has 12 amino acids. The CDR3 protein is CASSPSGNTIYF. In DNA, the CDR3 is TGTGCCAGCAGCCCATCGGGAAACACCATATATTTT.

The J gene is TRBJ2-3, the V gene TRBV10-1; D possibly corresponds to TRBD1 (6 bases). The V end was cut by 2 bases, the J end by 7 bases, with 10 bases between. Looked up from germline, CDR1 is WNHNN and CDR2 is SYGVQD (reference sequence). The CDR3 is 13 residues long. CDR3 loop: CASSEEGTNTQYF. CDR3 DNA sequence: TGCGCCAGCAGTGAGGAGGGGACAAATACGCAGTATTTT.

The chain joins TRBV5-4 to TRBJ2-7; possible D gene TRBD2, 6 bases. Trimming removed 2 bases from V and 6 bases from J, with 15 bases in between. The CDR3 runs 14 residues. Germline loops: CDR1 SGHNT, CDR2 YYREEE (reference sequence). CDR3: CASSFAGIVGEQYF. In nucleotides, the CDR3 is TGTGCCAGCAGCTTTGCGGGAATCGTTGGCGAGCAGTACTTC.

V usage is TRBV5-4 and J usage is TRBJ2-1, with TRBD2 matching over 12 bases. The germline CDR1 and CDR2 sequences are SGHNT and YYREEE (reference sequence). The CDR3 runs 16 residues. Unmatched junction bases numbered 6, after V lost 1 base and J lost 7 bases. CDR3 in amino acids: CASSLWASGRGNEQFF. DNA for the CDR3: TGTGCCAGCAGCTTGTGGGCTAGCGGGAGGGGTAATGAGCAGTTCTTC.

The chain joins TRBV18 to TRBJ2-7; 8 bases are shared with TRBD1. The V gene's germline CDR1 is KGHSH and CDR2 LQKENI. The CDR3 is made up of 18 amino acids. V lost 4 bases to trimming and J lost 2 bases; unmatched junction nucleotides: 16. The CDR3 DNA sequence: TGTGCCAGCTCACTTGTTGCGGGCTCCGGACAGGGCCCCTACGAGCAGTACTTC. Translating it yields CASSLVAGSGQGPYEQYF.

The CDR3 here is CASAGALSSYNEQFF. CDR3 in DNA: TGTGCCTCCGCAGGGGCCCTCAGCTCCTACAATGAGCAGTTCTTC. The V gene is TRBV6-6, the J gene TRBJ2-1; maybe TRBD1 (6 bases). Germline V gives CDR1 MNHNY, CDR2 SVGAGI (reference sequence). CDR3 length: 15 amino acids. V lost 11 bases to trimming and J lost 0 bases, with 17 bases between them.

The chain employs TRBV6-1 and TRBJ1-4, with D tentatively TRBD1 (6 bases). V was clipped by 4 bases and J by 2 bases, with 11 bases between them. Germline-derived CDR1 and CDR2 are MNHNS and SASEGT. This CDR3 contains 15 residues. The CDR3 is CASSANRVTNEKLFF. The CDR3, as DNA: TGTGCCAGCAGTGCGAACAGGGTGACTAATGAAAAACTGTTTTTT.

The gene calls are TRBV11-2 and TRBJ2-1; D is undetermined. V shed 0 bases and J shed 10 bases, with 4 bases lying between them. The CDR3 extends over 11 amino acids. In germline, CDR1 is SGHAT, CDR2 FQNNGV. This CDR3 reads CASSLEREQFF. In DNA, the CDR3 is TGTGCCAGCAGCTTAGAGAGGGAGCAGTTCTTC. Full variable domain (rest looked up from reference TRBV11-2 and TRBJ2-1): EAGVAQSPRYKIIEKRQSVAFWCNPISGHATLYWYQQILGQGPKLLIQFQNNGVVDDSQLPKDRFSAERLKGVDSTLKIQPAKLEDSAVYLCASSLEREQFFGPGTRLTVL.

The V gene is TRBV7-3, the J gene TRBJ2-2; D remains unclear. The CDR3 runs 13 residues. The germline CDR1 and CDR2 sequences are SGHTA and FQGTGA. V dropped 5 bases and J dropped 6 bases, with 10 bases sitting between them. The CDR3 DNA is TGTGCCAGCAGCCTTAGTCACGCCGGGGAGCTGTTTTTT. Translating gives CASSLSHAGELFF.